This entry lists 14 T cell receptor beta chains sequenced from one sample in a study of monozygotic twins with inflammatory bowel disease. TCRdb reprocessed the 5' RACE reads and stores each CDR3 protein as one record, lacking DNA. This sample's table has approximately 380,000 distinct CDR3 sequences. Sequenced: blood. The receptors were sampled from a human donor with ulcerative colitis or Crohn's disease, or a healthy co-twin of an affected twin (not recorded which).

This chain connects TRBV2 to TRBJ2-1; TCRdb proposes TRBD1, but this gene call is untestable without DNA. The germline gives CDR1 SNHLY, CDR2 FYNNEI. This CDR3 is built from 15 residues. This CDR3 is CASSPGQGDHNEQFF.

The V gene is TRBV5-1, the J gene TRBJ1-1; the TCRdb D gene call, TRBD1, has no DNA to confirm it. CDR3 length: 13 residues. The germline V gene encodes CDR1 SGHRS and CDR2 YFSETQ. The CDR3 sequence: CASTSGQNTEAFF.

This rearrangement joins TRBV20-1 to TRBJ2-1; TCRdb reports TRBD1, a call that lacks DNA to check it against. The CDR3 consists of 14 residues. The germline gives CDR1 DFQATT, CDR2 SNEGSKA (reference sequence). CDR3: CSAPDRATYNEQFF.

This chain connects TRBV20-1 to TRBJ2-7; as DNA is missing, the TRBD1 call by TCRdb cannot be tested. The CDR3 loop spans 14 amino acids. The germline gives CDR1 DFQATT, CDR2 SNEGSKA (reference sequence). The CDR3 reads CSARPTEALYGQYF.

This sequence joins TRBV5-1 and TRBJ2-3; TCRdb reports TRBD2, a call that lacks DNA to check it against. This CDR3 region has 17 residues. Germline V gene sequence: CDR1 SGHRS, CDR2 YFSETQ. CDR3: CASSLAGLAGGEDTQYF.

The chain couples TRBV4-2 to TRBJ2-2. The CDR3 length is 12 residues. Germline CDR1 and CDR2: LGHNA and YNFKEQ. The CDR3 is CASSQDREELFF.

The chain combines TRBV4-1 with TRBJ2-7; TCRdb lists TRBD1, though no DNA is available to test this call. CDR1 and CDR2 from the germline V gene are MGHRA and YSYEKL. The length of the CDR3 is 14 residues. The CDR3 reads CASSQGTGVYEQYF.

V usage is TRBV6-2 or TRBV6-3 and J usage is TRBJ1-2; TCRdb designates TRBD1, a call that cannot be tested without DNA. There are 16 residues in the CDR3. Germline V gene sequence: CDR1 MNHEY, CDR2 SVGEGT. The CDR3 protein is CASSYRPGTGSHGYTF.

This chain connects TRBV7-2 to TRBJ2-1; TCRdb designates TRBD1, a call that cannot be tested without DNA. The CDR3 is 15 residues long. Germline-derived CDR1 and CDR2 are SGHTA and FQGNSA. The CDR3 reads CASSPRTPGGGEQFF.

The V call is TRBV12-3 or TRBV12-4, the J call TRBJ1-2. The CDR3 is 14 amino acids. The CDR3 sequence is CATILVPQRYGYTF.

This chain links TRBV18 with TRBJ2-1. Germline V gene lookup returns CDR1 KGHSH and CDR2 LQKENI. The CDR3 is 13 amino acids. This CDR3 reads CASSLRRYNEQFF. The variable domain in full, with the rest retrieved from reference TRBV18 and TRBJ2-1, is NAGVMQNPRHLVRRRGQEARLRCSPMKGHSHVYWYRQLPEEGLKFMVYLQKENIIDESGMPKERFSAEFPKEGPSILRIQQVVRGDSAAYFCASSLRRYNEQFFGPGTRLTVL.

V and J are TRBV5-4 and TRBJ2-1; without DNA, the TCRdb call of TRBD2 cannot be checked. CDR1 is SGHNT, CDR2 YYREEE, per germline (reference sequence). CDR3 size: 14 residues. CDR3 residues: CASSLPSGGDEQFF.

The chain recombines TRBV29-1 with TRBJ2-3; TCRdb proposes TRBD1, but this gene call is untestable without DNA. Germline V gene sequence: CDR1 SQVTM, CDR2 ANQGSEA. The CDR3 extends over 14 amino acids. The CDR3: CSVAQGAITDTQYF.

The chain combines TRBV7-9 with TRBJ2-1; TCRdb picks TRBD1, but there is no DNA to check that call. The CDR3 covers 15 residues. CDR1 and CDR2 from the germline V gene are SEHNR and FQNEAQ (reference sequence). Here the CDR3 reads CASSPSGGYYNEQFF.